The 27 T cell receptor beta chains below come from one sample, sequenced in a study of kidney transplant recipient with SARS-CoV-2 infection. TCRdb recomputed calls from the reads with MiXCR, one row per CDR3 protein. The data hold 250,000 or so distinct CDR3 sequences, with around 30% observed a single time. Sequencing was performed on a blood sample, taken at baseline and between days 110 and 120 from a kidney transplant recipient. These receptors originate from a young adult male patient who had COVID-19 and was a kidney transplant recipient. Some T cells may arise from the graft donor.

This clonotype was seen at least ten times. The chain is built from TRBV6-6 and TRBJ2-3, with TRBD2 matching over 14 bases. The V and J ends lost 6 bases and 4 bases, in that order; junction bases with no gene match: 12. Germline lookup yields CDR1 MNHNY and CDR2 SVGAGI (reference sequence). This CDR3 has 18 amino acids. The DNA for the CDR3 is TGTGCCAGCAGACTGACTAGCGGGGGGGCCTCTAGGTCAGATACGCAGTATTTT. Translation: CASRLTSGGASRSDTQYF.

As to this clonotype: Since a much larger clone is just one base distant, this may be a read error. The genes are TRBV21-1 and TRBJ2-3. TRBV21-1 has pseudogene status. CDR3 size: 17 residues. CDR3: CASSNVIATVMRDTQYF. The CDR3 nucleotides read TGTGCCAGCAGTAACGTGATAGCTACAGTCATGCGAGATACGCAGTATTTT.

As concerns this clonotype: One base away lies a much larger clone, so this may be a sequencing read error. This rearrangement joins TRBV10-3 to TRBJ2-2; the D gene is possibly TRBD2 (5 bases). The germline CDR1 and CDR2 sequences are ENHRY and SYGVKD. This CDR3 contains 15 residues. Here the CDR3 reads CAISEGQPDTGEPFF. In nucleotides, the CDR3 is TGTGCCATCAGTGAAGGTCAGCCAGACACCGGGGAGCCGTTTTTT.

Points on this clonotype: Just one base apart from a much larger clone, this may be a read error. V usage is TRBV5-6 and J usage is TRBJ2-7; possibly TRBD1 for D (6 bases). The tail of the sequence fits TRBJ1-2 better, so the J call may be wrong. This CDR3 spans 16 amino acids. Germline values: CDR1 SGHDT, CDR2 YYEEEE. The CDR3 is CASIRDNGRKTYGYTF. The CDR3 region has the DNA TGTGCCAGCATCCGGGACAATGGTCGAAAGACCTATGGCTACACCTTC.

Remarks on this clonotype: This may be a read error: a much more frequent sequence differs by one nucleotide. This rearrangement joins TRBV7-2 to TRBJ2-4; 7 bases fit TRBD2. The DNA end is more similar to TRBJ2-7, so the J call may be wrong. Germline CDR1 is SGHTA and CDR2 is FQGNSA. The CDR3 loop spans 15 amino acids. CDR3 in DNA: TGTGCCAGCAGATTCACTGGCGGGAGCGGCTACGAGCAGTACTTC. Translation gives CASRFTGGSGYEQYF.

On this clonotype: A much larger clone lies a single base off, so this may be a read error. This chain uses TRBV7-9 with TRBJ1-1, with 7 positions matching TRBD1. Germline V gene sequence: CDR1 SEHNR, CDR2 FQNEAQ (reference sequence). There are 12 residues in the CDR3. The CDR3 nucleotides read TGTACCAGCAGCCGCACAGGGGTTGAAGCTTTCTTT. Translated: CTSSRTGVEAFF.

Points on this clonotype: Given a much more abundant clone one base away, this may be a read error. The chain combines TRBV10-2 with TRBJ1-2; D remains ambiguous. This CDR3 comprises 17 residues. V lost 3 bases, J lost 4 bases, and 21 bases lay in between. Germline V lookup: CDR1 WSHSY, CDR2 SAAADI. The CDR3 DNA is TGCGCCAGCAGTGATCTGGCCACTCCTAGAAAGACCTATGGCTACACCTTC. It codes for CASSDLATPRKTYGYTF.

The chain recombines TRBV4-1 with TRBJ2-1; D gene uncertain. Trimming pared 4 bases from V and 8 bases from J, leaving 15 bases between. The CDR3 is 14 amino acids. Germline-derived CDR1 and CDR2 are MGHRA and YSYEKL. CDR3 nucleotide sequence: TGCGCCAGCAGCCCGTCTGGCGGCCCCGATGAGCAGTTCTTC. It encodes CASSPSGGPDEQFF.

Many counts were recorded for this clonotype. The chain joins TRBV7-9 to TRBJ1-1; maybe TRBD1 (6 bases). V was clipped by 5 bases and J by 0 bases, with 10 bases between them. Germline CDR1 is SEHNR and CDR2 is FQNEAQ (reference sequence). The CDR3 has 14 amino acids. CDR3 sequence reads: CASSPGALNTEAFF. CDR3 nucleotide sequence: TGTGCCAGCAGCCCGGGGGCCCTGAACACTGAAGCTTTCTTT.

Ten or more counts support this clonotype. V and J are TRBV5-6 and TRBJ2-7; D may be TRBD1 (5 bases). V was shortened by 4 bases and J by 4 bases, with 15 bases between the two germline ends. Germline CDR1 SGHDT, CDR2 YYEEEE. The CDR3 covers 14 residues. The DNA of the CDR3 is TGTGCCAGCAGCCGAGGCAAAGGGGTTTACGAGCAGTACTTC. Its protein product is CASSRGKGVYEQYF.

This clonotype appeared many times. The rearrangement links TRBV5-4 to TRBJ1-1, with D possibly TRBD1 on 5 matching bases. V dropped 1 base and J dropped 1 base, with 11 bases sitting between them. There are 15 residues in the CDR3. The germline V gene encodes CDR1 SGHNT and CDR2 YYREEE (reference sequence). The DNA for the CDR3 is TGTGCCAGCAGCTTGTTAGGGACCCGGAACACTGAAGCTTTCTTT. Translated: CASSLLGTRNTEAFF.

Concerning this clonotype itself: A much larger clone is a single base away; this may be a read error. V usage is TRBV7-2 and J usage is TRBJ1-2, with no clear D. The CDR3 length is 19 residues. Germline CDR1 and CDR2: SGHTA and FQGNSA. CDR3 protein: CAGSLGYFRGATANYGYTF. CDR3 bases: TGTGCCGGCAGCTTAGGATATTTTCGTGGAGCTACGGCTAACTATGGCTACACCTTC.

A remark on this clonotype: This may be a read error, as it is one base from a much larger clone. Here the CDR3 omits its conserved ending phenylalanine or tryptophan, so a read error is the likely source. J is TRBJ2-2 and V is TRBV4-3; tentatively, D is TRBD1 (5 bases). This CDR3 contains 16 residues. CDR1 is LGHNA, CDR2 YSLEER, per germline. V dropped 0 bases and J dropped 4 bases, with 12 bases sitting between them. The CDR3 protein is CASSQEQQEFTGELFL. The CDR3 region has the DNA TGCGCCAGCAGCCAAGAACAACAGGAATTCACCGGGGAGCTGTTTCTT.

As concerns this clonotype: Just one base apart from a much larger clone, this may be a read error. J is TRBJ1-2 and V is TRBV6-1; the D is unclear. This CDR3 has 17 amino acids. V was clipped by 5 bases and J by 4 bases, with 23 bases between them. CDR1 is MNHNS and CDR2 is SASEGT in the germline V gene. The CDR3 loop is CASSMQLECGKTYGYTF. In DNA, the CDR3 is TGTGCCAGCAGTATGCAACTGGAATGTGGAAAGACCTATGGCTACACCTTC.

This clonotype was detected only a few times. The chain joins TRBV27 to TRBJ1-4, with a weak D call TRBD1 (5 bases). The CDR3 covers 13 residues. The V gene lost 5 bases and the J gene lost 8 bases, with 12 bases spanning the gap. The germline CDR1 and CDR2 sequences are MNHEY and SMNVEV (reference sequence). The CDR3 DNA is TGTGCCAGCAGTGGCCAGGGAGAAGAAAAACTGTTTTTT. It is translated as CASSGQGEEKLFF.

Worth noting for this clonotype: A read error may explain this, as a much larger clone is one base away. The rearrangement links TRBV19 to TRBJ2-5, with TRBD1 matching over 9 bases. This CDR3 has 15 amino acids. V gave up 6 bases and J gave up 5 bases; unmatched junction bases: 10. The germline V gene encodes CDR1 LNHDA and CDR2 SQIVND (reference sequence). The CDR3 region is CASRSGTGSHETQYF. The CDR3 DNA reads as TGTGCCAGTAGATCCGGGACAGGGAGCCATGAGACCCAGTACTTC.

This clonotype has a count of ten or more. The chain links TRBV5-8 to TRBJ2-2, with TRBD2 matching over 7 bases. J gave up 3 bases and V 4 bases, and 9 bases lay outside the gene matches. Germline CDR1 and CDR2: SGHTS and YDEGEE. This CDR3 has 16 amino acids. The CDR3 is CASSPGSGIYTGELFF. The DNA of the CDR3 is TGTGCCAGCAGCCCGGGGAGCGGGATCTACACCGGGGAGCTGTTTTTT.

Turning to this clonotype: Just one base apart from a much larger clone, this may be a read error. The genes are TRBV6-2 or TRBV6-3 and TRBJ2-1; no definite D call. The CDR3 consists of 14 residues. Trimming took 2 bases from V and 0 from J, leaving 5 bases between them. In germline, CDR1 is MNHEY, CDR2 SVGEGT. For the CDR3, the DNA is TGTGCCAGCAGTTACCCCAGCTCCTACAATGAGCAGTTCTTC. It yields the protein CASSYPSSYNEQFF.

A note on this clonotype: A read error is possible here, since a much larger clone lies one base away. The conserved phenylalanine or tryptophan normally closing the CDR3 is absent here, so this likely arose from a read error. The chain has TRBV6-5 and TRBJ2-1, with 7 nucleotides matching TRBD1. This CDR3 is built from 14 residues. J was trimmed by 2 bases and V by 5 bases; bases with no gene match: 3. Germline CDR1 is MNHEY and CDR2 is SVGAGI. CDR3 loop: CASSGQGAYNEQFL. In nucleotides, the CDR3 is TGTGCCAGCAGTGGGCAGGGGGCCTACAATGAGCAGTTCCTC.

CDR3: CASNRKLTNRKTYGYTF. Here the CDR3 DNA reads TGTGCCAGTAATCGCAAATTGACAAATCGAAAGACCTATGGCTACACCTTC. This sequence joins TRBV19 and TRBJ1-2; D remains ambiguous. Trimming pared 7 bases from V and 4 bases from J, leaving 25 bases between. Germline V gene data show CDR1 as LNHDA and CDR2 as SQIVND (reference sequence). The CDR3 covers 17 residues.

Comments on this clonotype: An end of the junction does not agree with germline; a read error may underlie this. This chain uses TRBV7-3 with TRBJ2-3; D is undetermined. The DNA end favors TRBJ2-7, so the J call may be wrong. The CDR3 has 13 residues. Germline V gene lookup returns CDR1 SGHTA and CDR2 FQGTGA. The CDR3 DNA reads as TGTGCCAGCAGCCTGGCTGGTGGCTACGGGCAGTACTTC. The encoded protein is CASSLAGGYGQYF.

This clonotype was detected many times. The CDR3 DNA is TGTGCCAGCAGCTTGGATGGTTTGGGGAACACTGAAGCTTTCTTT. Its translation is CASSLDGLGNTEAFF. The chain links TRBV11-3 to TRBJ1-1; D gene uncertain. This CDR3 contains 15 residues. Trimming pared 3 bases from V and 1 base from J, leaving 12 bases between. In germline, CDR1 is SGHNT, CDR2 YENEEA.

Worth noting for this clonotype: A much larger clone sits a single nucleotide away, making a read error possible. The V and J genes are TRBV6-2 or TRBV6-3 and TRBJ2-4; 7 bases are a match to TRBD2. The CDR3 is 16 residues long. Germline V gives CDR1 MNHEY, CDR2 SVGEGT. CDR3 region: CTSSPPKRAGEYEQYF. The CDR3, as DNA: TGTACCAGCAGCCCCCCGAAGAGGGCGGGAGAGTATGAGCAGTACTTC.

In its sample, this clonotype was seen many times. This chain uses TRBV2 with TRBJ1-2; no firm D call. Trimming pared 7 bases from V and 4 bases from J, leaving 13 bases between. CDR1 is SNHLY and CDR2 is FYNNEI in the germline V gene. The CDR3 consists of 13 residues. The chain's CDR3 is CASTRVAGYGYTF. The CDR3 nucleotides are TGTGCCAGCACGCGGGTTGCGGGCTATGGCTACACCTTC.

This clonotype was observed at least ten times. The chain employs TRBV6-2 or TRBV6-3 and TRBJ2-7; 11 positions agree with TRBD2. Trimming took 4 bases from V and 3 from J; bases not matched to a gene: 5. Germline V gene lookup returns CDR1 MNHEY and CDR2 SVGEGT. The CDR3 loop spans 15 amino acids. The CDR3 nucleotides read TGTGCCAGCAGTTGGCTAGCGGGAGGACACTACGAGCAGTACTTC. Residues: CASSWLAGGHYEQYF.

This chain connects TRBV12-3 or TRBV12-4 to TRBJ2-5; D uncertain. The V end was cut by 7 bases, the J end by 7 bases, with 16 bases between. The CDR3 consists of 13 residues. The CDR3 is CASTQHRDGTQYF. The DNA for the CDR3 is TGTGCCAGCACACAACACAGAGACGGGACCCAGTACTTC.

In regard to this clonotype: Just one base apart from a much larger clone, this may be a read error. V and J are TRBV24-1 and TRBJ2-5, with a possible D match to TRBD1 (6 bases). This CDR3 is built from 16 residues. Germline CDR1 reads KGHDR; CDR2 reads SFDVKD. The CDR3 DNA reads TGTGCCACCAGTGATCCCTGGGACACCTTCCAAGAGGCCCAGTACTTC. This translates into CATSDPWDTFQEAQYF.